This is a list of T cell receptor beta chains from one sample in a study of PD-L1 blockade in urothelial cancer. The table came from immunoSEQ multiplex PCR; TCRdb's copy has only in-frame clones and leaves some out. The table records 70,000 to 100,000 clones, less than 90% of them present only once. Sequenced here: PBMCs, sampled around atezolizumab (anti-PD-L1) treatment. These receptors all stem from a man aged 60-69 years with urothelial cancer. Each CDR3 is given with its conserved first and last residue. The D gene is left open where the match is weak.

TRBJ2-7 TRBV5-1 TRBD1 CASSKDRTSGYEQYF TGCGCCAGCAGCAAGGACAGGACTTCGGGCTACGAGCAGTACTTC
TRBJ2-7 TRBV6-5 - CASRRGYDSSEQYF TGTGCCAGCAGAAGGGGCTACGACTCTTCCGAGCAGTACTTC
TRBJ2-2 TRBV19 - CASTPPRVGLAENTGELFF TGTGCCAGTACCCCTCCCCGAGTTGGGCTAGCCGAGAACACCGGGGAGCTGTTTTTT
TRBJ1-1 TRBV6-7 - CASSPPGRLWRGLAEAFF TGTGCCAGCAGTCCCCCGGGGAGGTTATGGAGGGGTCTGGCTGAAGCTTTCTTT
TRBJ1-5 TRBV7-9 TRBD1 CASSLVGQRSNQPQHF TGTGCCAGCAGCTTAGTGGGACAGCGTAGCAATCAGCCCCAGCATTTT
TRBJ1-2 TRBV29-1 - CSVGHGAGGYTF TGCAGCGTTGGTCATGGGGCAGGTGGCTACACCTTC
TRBJ2-3 TRBV2 - CATGGRQGGTDTQYF TGTGCCACAGGGGGGCGACAGGGAGGCACAGATACGCAGTATTTT
TRBJ2-3 TRBV19 TRBD2 CASSIGTSGRATDTQYF TGTGCCAGTAGTATTGGGACTAGCGGGAGGGCCACAGATACGCAGTATTTT
TRBJ1-2 TRBV11-2 - CASSFQGQGGYTF TGTGCCAGCAGCTTTCAGGGCCAGGGTGGCTACACCTTC
TRBJ1-2 TRBV7-9 - CASSQLTGGEYGYTF TGTGCCAGCAGCCAGTTGACAGGAGGAGAATATGGCTACACCTTC
TRBJ2-1 TRBV7-3 - CASSPQNRGNNEQFF TGTGCCAGCAGCCCGCAAAATAGAGGTAACAATGAGCAGTTCTTC
TRBJ2-7 TRBV15 TRBD1 CATSRDRGWGEQYF TGTGCCACCAGCCGCGACAGGGGCTGGGGCGAGCAGTACTTC
TRBJ2-4 TRBV5-5 TRBD2 CASSLVLGGRAKNIQYF TGTGCCAGCAGCTTGGTGCTGGGAGGGAGGGCCAAAAACATTCAGTACTTC
TRBJ2-7 TRBV7-9 - CASSDTGTTYEQYF TGTGCCAGCAGCGATACCGGGACAACCTACGAGCAGTACTTC
TRBJ1-5 TRBV6-6 - CASSYAQSNQPQHF TGTGCCAGCAGTTATGCACAGAGCAATCAGCCCCAGCATTTT
TRBJ2-2 TRBV27 - CASSFSGLRNTGELFF TGTGCCAGCAGTTTCTCGGGACTTAGGAACACCGGGGAGCTGTTTTTT
TRBJ2-7 TRBV2 - CASSLTANYEQYF TGTGCCAGCAGCCTTACAGCTAACTACGAGCAGTACTTC
TRBJ1-1 TRBV5-3 - CARSWQGPGFMNTEAFF TGTGCCAGAAGCTGGCAGGGTCCAGGGTTCATGAACACTGAAGCTTTCTTT
TRBJ2-7 TRBV7-9 TRBD2 CASSLTAGGNSYEQYF TGTGCCAGCAGCTTAACAGCGGGGGGTAACTCCTACGAGCAGTACTTC
TRBJ1-1 TRBV5-1 - CASREEGGTEAFF TGCGCCAGCAGGGAGGAGGGCGGGACTGAAGCTTTCTTT
TRBJ2-3 TRBV5-1 - CASRTGADTQYF TGCGCCAGCAGAACGGGAGCAGATACGCAGTATTTT
TRBJ2-1 TRBV5-6 TRBD1 CASSRGQGAYNEQFF TGTGCCAGCAGCCGTGGACAGGGGGCTTACAATGAGCAGTTCTTC
TRBJ2-1 TRBV7-7 TRBD2 CASSSGLDSYNEQFF TGTGCCAGCAGCTCGGGACTAGACTCCTACAATGAGCAGTTCTTC
TRBJ2-5 TRBV6-5 TRBD2 CASTGGLGQETQYF TGTGCCAGCACCGGGGGACTAGGCCAAGAGACCCAGTACTTC